This is a list of T cell receptor beta chains from one sample in a study of T cell responses to AZD1222 COVID-19 vaccine. Sequenced by immunoSEQ multiplex PCR; TCRdb stores in-frame clones only, minus some. The sample holds approximately 150,000 clones, 85% to 90% seen once. The source was peripheral blood, collected 28 days after the second AZD1222 dose. These receptors were collected from an adult who received the AZD1222 COVID-19 vaccine. Both conserved end residues are part of each CDR3.

j_gene | v_gene | CDR3aa
TRBJ2-1 | TRBV13 | CASSLRLAGGEEQFF
TRBJ1-1 | TRBV9 | CASSAAGSLEAFF
TRBJ1-6 | TRBV5-1 | CASSPTGGGHSPLHF
TRBJ2-7 | TRBV18 | CASSPYYSSGGPTYEQYF
TRBJ1-5 | TRBV9 | CASSPTPGRPPQHF
TRBJ1-5 | TRBV27 | CASSSQGRQPQHF
TRBJ2-1 | TRBV7-6 | CASSGGMEQFF
TRBJ1-3 | TRBV6-5 | CASSSGLPRAGNTIYF
TRBJ1-5 | TRBV7-2 | CASSLYGDQPQHF
TRBJ2-3 | TRBV28 | CASRRGPYTQYF
TRBJ1-1 | TRBV2 | CASRSMDGLDTEAFF
TRBJ2-6 | TRBV6-1 | CASSVVGTAFGANVLTF
TRBJ2-5 | TRBV18 | CASSPPNQETQYF
TRBJ2-7 | TRBV5-1 | CASSLEGEKTVLEYF
TRBJ2-3 | TRBV7-9 | CASSYQAGELTDTQYF
TRBJ2-2 | TRBV19 | CASISRTLNTGELFF
TRBJ2-1 | TRBV27 | CASSWGQGGLGEQFF
TRBJ2-1 | TRBV4-1 | CASSQEGRLQFF
TRBJ2-7 | TRBV29-1 | CSASDRPQGQYF
TRBJ1-2 | TRBV12-3/TRBV12-4 | CASSSWEGYTF
TRBJ2-5 | TRBV30 | CAWSVGQGGHETQYF
TRBJ1-3 | TRBV15 | CATSRRGQGAGNTIYF
TRBJ2-1 | TRBV25-1 | CASTPLTSLYEQFF
TRBJ1-6 | TRBV11-3 | CASSLFSNSPLHF
TRBJ1-5 | TRBV2 | CASSPGQGGNQPQHF
TRBJ1-1 | TRBV6-4 | CASSDAGTNRPTEAFF
TRBJ2-7 | TRBV27 | CASSLSWAGNSYEQYF
TRBJ1-2 | TRBV6-5 | CASRADIYGYTF
TRBJ2-1 | TRBV6-5 | CASGILRNEQFF
TRBJ1-1 | TRBV7-9 | CASSQLPGRNTEAFF
TRBJ1-3 | TRBV3-1/TRBV3-2 | CASSPQTLGAGNTIYF
TRBJ1-6 | TRBV12-2 | CASRLVSPLHF
TRBJ2-1 | TRBV12-3/TRBV12-4 | CASSLPQYEQFF
TRBJ1-1 | TRBV11-3 | CASSLDPSTEAFF
TRBJ1-1 | TRBV15 | CATSDNPGGKAFF
TRBJ1-2 | TRBV15 | CATSRARTGFEGYTF
TRBJ2-2 | TRBV27 | CASSHQGKDTGELFF
TRBJ1-1 | TRBV19 | CASSIASGTEAFF
TRBJ1-1 | TRBV10-3 | CAISDRTSQNTEAFF
TRBJ1-6 | TRBV19 | CASHRDSAGSPLHF
TRBJ2-4 | TRBV6-5 | CASSTGQKNIQYF
TRBJ1-2 | TRBV7-2 | CASSLGGLGGYTF
TRBJ2-1 | TRBV29-1 | CSATGHGVTYNEQFF